The T cell receptor (beta chain) under discussion was sequenced for a study of graft-versus-host responses after intestinal transplantation. General observations from the study: Present in recipient marrow, GvH clones included some that appeared first in ileum or blood.

Some clones are missing from TCRdb's copy, which holds only in-frame ones; the method was immunoSEQ multiplex PCR. This sample carries some 18,000 clones, roughly three quarters of them seen once, and the ten largest clones take 8%. Per the germline V gene, CDR1 is LGHNA and CDR2 is YNFKEQ. Trimming took off 3 bases at V and 0 bases at J, with 12 bases between the two ends. This CDR3 is built from 15 residues. Graft material was processed, releasing intraepithelial and lamina propria lymphocytes. As concerns this clone: Antigen specificity is unknown.

This TCR derives from a human patient who received an intestinal transplant, so some T cells may come from the graft donor. The chain carries TRBV4-2 and TRBJ2-7; D is uncertain. The input for sequencing was ileum tissue, taken approximately 3 weeks after intestinal transplant. This CDR3 reads CASSQETVPSYEQYF. CDR3 nucleotides: TGTGCCAGCAGCCAGGAAACAGTACCCTCCTACGAGCAGTACTTC.